These T cell receptor beta chains were read from a single sample in a study of human T cells and chemical hapten exposure. Via MiXCR, TCRdb re-called the RACE reads, giving one row per CDR3 protein. Altogether 130,000 or so distinct CDR3 sequences are present, about 11% being singletons, with the ten largest covering over 2%. Sequences were derived from whole blood, sampled in connection with sensitization to the hapten diphenylcyclopropenone (DPC). Every receptor here comes from a woman aged 45-60 years with alopecia areata. Some clones in this sample may be carry-over from other donors' samples. CDR3s leave out the opening cysteine and the closing phenylalanine or tryptophan. Each record gives: V gene, clone size, CDR3 protein. Clone size is shown for a subset of rows, as once, few, many or a class of expanded clone.

>TRBV20-1|many
SARARGTSSYEQY
>TRBV7-9|NA
ASSSQGHTEAF
>TRBV6-5|NA
ATSSVGANVLT
>TRBV28|many
ASSLSGTGDTGTDTQY
>TRBV29-1|few
SAGLNTGELF
>TRBV6-1|few
ASSLQGNGNTIY
>TRBV29-1|NA
SVDIAGLYNEQF
>TRBV2|few
ASSGDSNQPQH
>TRBV5-1|few
ASSSGTGGNQPQH
>TRBV6-1|NA
ASSEASLSQPQH
>TRBV27|NA
ASSLLGQGIDTQY
>TRBV6-2/TRBV6-3|many
ASRGGPSDTQY
>TRBV6-5|NA
ASSSRPGQVANTEAF
>TRBV13|NA
ASSLGVSVNTEAL
>TRBV29-1|NA
SVDDRGRGGFYNEHF
>TRBV5-6|NA
ASSLEAGRGYT
>TRBV23-1|few
ASSPHRGPWTIIQY
>TRBV11-2|NA
ASSPVAGGATDTQY
>TRBV7-9|few
ASSETGTAPNEKLF
>TRBV28|NA
ASSETPRGVPYGYT
>TRBV6-2/TRBV6-3|few
ASSRQGAAMNEQF
>TRBV29-1|many
SVESNEQF
>TRBV3-1|few
ASSQDWGGQPQH
>TRBV29-1|few
SVEEYTGTGLEAF
>TRBV6-5|many
ASTPARANVLT
>TRBV5-1|many
ASSFDRGGDYGYT
>TRBV18|NA
ASSPIVGINEKLF
>TRBV4-2|NA
ASSATSGRTDTQY
>TRBV12-3/TRBV12-4|NA
ASSRQSTGTDTQY
>TRBV7-2|many
ASSSGGGKTQY
>TRBV9|NA
ASSDRPRGVIYEQY
>TRBV18|many
ASSPGQGPYNEQF
>TRBV4-1|many
ASSPTPAETQY
>TRBV5-6|NA
ASSIAGQETPGNTIY
>TRBV12-3/TRBV12-4|many
ASSPAEDRPFKEAF
>TRBV11-2|NA
ASSSVGQDGVDTEAF
>TRBV5-1|many
ASSLGNGDTEAF
>TRBV20-1|once
SASAGTSGNTIY
>TRBV6-5|NA
ASSYSKWTGVMYGYT
>TRBV5-1|NA
ASSLEGRDQPQH
>TRBV28|few
ASSLQALAGEQY
>TRBV20-1|few
SARVEGSMNNSPLH
>TRBV20-1|few
SARKGGVVTDTQY
>TRBV27|few
ASSFGQWSGDTQY
>TRBV4-3|NA
ASSSSGEVAAQY
>TRBV29-1|many
STQPRRRHNSPLH
>TRBV9|NA
ASSLDGRNTEAF
>TRBV6-6|few
ASSHPGQSNEQF
>TRBV2|NA
ASSVERETQY
>TRBV2|NA
ASPVGGYGYT
>TRBV28|NA
ASSLSSWSGFRSGANVLT
>TRBV14|NA
ASSQEGGPRF
>TRBV30|many
ACSSRPGELF
>TRBV12-3/TRBV12-4|few
ASSLGESSGNTIY
>TRBV12-3/TRBV12-4|few
ASSSTKRVIGGEQY
>TRBV12-3/TRBV12-4|NA
ASSLTGQGSGYT
>TRBV20-1|NA
SAEDRAGNTIY
>TRBV7-8|few
ASSSGQGSTDTQY
>TRBV28|NA
ASSQWGQGLSANVLT
>TRBV29-1|many
SVGSHESAQY